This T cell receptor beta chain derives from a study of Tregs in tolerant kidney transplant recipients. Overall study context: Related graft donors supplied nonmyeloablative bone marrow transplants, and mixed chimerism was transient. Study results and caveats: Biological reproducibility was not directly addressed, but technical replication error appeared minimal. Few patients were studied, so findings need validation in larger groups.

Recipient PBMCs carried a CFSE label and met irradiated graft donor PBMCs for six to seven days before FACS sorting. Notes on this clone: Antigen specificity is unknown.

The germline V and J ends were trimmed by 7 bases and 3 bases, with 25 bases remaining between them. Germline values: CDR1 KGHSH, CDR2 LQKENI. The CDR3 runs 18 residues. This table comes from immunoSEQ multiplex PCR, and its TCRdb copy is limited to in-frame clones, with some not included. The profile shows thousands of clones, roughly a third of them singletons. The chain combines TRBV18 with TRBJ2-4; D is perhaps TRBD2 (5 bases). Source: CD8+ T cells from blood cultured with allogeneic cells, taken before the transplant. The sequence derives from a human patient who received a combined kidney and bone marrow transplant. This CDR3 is CASFFSLRAADGKNIQYF. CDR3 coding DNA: TGTGCCAGCTTCTTCTCGTTGCGGGCGGCGGATGGCAAAAACATTCAGTACTTC.